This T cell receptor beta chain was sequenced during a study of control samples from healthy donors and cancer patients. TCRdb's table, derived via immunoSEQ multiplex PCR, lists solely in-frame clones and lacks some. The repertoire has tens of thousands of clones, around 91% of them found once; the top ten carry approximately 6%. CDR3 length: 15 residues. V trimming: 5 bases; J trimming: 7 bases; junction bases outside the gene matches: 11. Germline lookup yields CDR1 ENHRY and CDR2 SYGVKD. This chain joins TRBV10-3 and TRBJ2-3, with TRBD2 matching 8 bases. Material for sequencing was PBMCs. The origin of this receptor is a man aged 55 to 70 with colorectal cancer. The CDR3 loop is CAISRASGQENTQYF. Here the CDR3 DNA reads TGTGCCATCAGTCGGGCTAGCGGGCAGGAAAATACGCAGTATTTT.